This T cell receptor (beta chain) was identified in a study of blood T cell repertoires in COVID-19. Study-wide background: Donors in the United States, Italy and Spain gave samples during acute or convalescent COVID-19. Sources were T cells, B-cell-depleted T cells, or PBMCs; the material itself was cDNA or gDNA.

Germline V CDR1 and CDR2: MNHEY, SMNVEV (reference sequence). V dropped 3 bases and J dropped 3; count of bases not matched to a gene: 6. CDR3 size: 15 residues. Original processing methods: Amplification of reference gene primers provided the estimated nucleated cell counts. The repertoire was sequenced with immunoSEQ multiplex PCR; TCRdb's copy has only in-frame clones and lacks some. V, J and clone size are taken as reported in that table, and D and trimming were inferred from the DNA itself. The profile shows around 100,000 clones, roughly 85% of them singletons. The rearrangement links TRBV27 to TRBJ2-7, with 9 bases lining up with TRBD2. This clonotype was obtained from a man in his 70s with active or convalescent COVID-19. The specimen sequenced was peripheral blood. The CDR3 nucleotides read TGTGCCAGCAGTTTTTTAGCGGGAGAACGCTACGAGCAGTACTTC. This gives the protein CASSFLAGERYEQYF.